This note documents a single T cell receptor beta chain sequence. Its antigen is unidentified. These data come from a study of cytomegalovirus exposure and HLA in healthy donors. Findings and caveats of the study: Accurate prediction of HLA-A and HLA-B alleles (for most subjects) was reportedly achieved from TCR beta sequences.

The PCR had 60 Vbeta and 13 Jbeta primers. Assay used: immunoSEQ multiplex PCR; TCRdb lists only in-frame clones, some missing. This sample lists roughly 72,000 clones; its ten largest clones have 3.8%. Trimming at V came to 6 bases and at J to 6 bases, leaving 6 bases not matched to a gene. The length of the CDR3 is 15 residues. Germline CDR1 KGHSH, CDR2 LQKENI. The clonotype was recovered from a young man in good health and CMV-seropositive. The chain is built from TRBV18 and TRBJ2-1; 12 bases agree with TRBD2. Input material: PBMCs. The CDR3 DNA sequence: TGTGCCAGCTCCCGGACTAGCGGGACTGTCAATGAGCAGTTCTTC. Protein: CASSRTSGTVNEQFF.